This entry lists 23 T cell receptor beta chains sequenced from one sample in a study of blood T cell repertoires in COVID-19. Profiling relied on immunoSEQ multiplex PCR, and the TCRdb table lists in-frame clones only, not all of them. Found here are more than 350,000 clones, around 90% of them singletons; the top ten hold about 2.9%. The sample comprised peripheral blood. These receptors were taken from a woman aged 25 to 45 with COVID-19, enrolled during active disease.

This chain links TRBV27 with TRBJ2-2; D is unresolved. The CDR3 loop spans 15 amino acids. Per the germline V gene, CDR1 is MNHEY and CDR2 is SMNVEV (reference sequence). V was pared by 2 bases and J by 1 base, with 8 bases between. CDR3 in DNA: TGTGCCAGCAGTTTACAGTGGCAGAACACCGGGGAGCTGTTTTTT. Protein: CASSLQWQNTGELFF.

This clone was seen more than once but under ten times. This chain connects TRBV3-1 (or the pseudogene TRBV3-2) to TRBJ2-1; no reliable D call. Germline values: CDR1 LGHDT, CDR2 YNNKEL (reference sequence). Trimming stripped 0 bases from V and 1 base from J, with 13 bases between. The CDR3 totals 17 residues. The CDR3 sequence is CASSQDRFHASYNEQFF. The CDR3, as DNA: TGTGCCAGCAGCCAAGATCGGTTTCACGCATCCTACAATGAGCAGTTCTTC.

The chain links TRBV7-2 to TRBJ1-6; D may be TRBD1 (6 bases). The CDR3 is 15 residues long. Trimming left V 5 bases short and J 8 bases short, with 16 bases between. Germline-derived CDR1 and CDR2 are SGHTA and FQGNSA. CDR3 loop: CASSQGGGLHSPLHF. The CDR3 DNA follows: TGTGCCAGCAGCCAGGGAGGGGGGCTTCATTCACCCCTCCACTTT.

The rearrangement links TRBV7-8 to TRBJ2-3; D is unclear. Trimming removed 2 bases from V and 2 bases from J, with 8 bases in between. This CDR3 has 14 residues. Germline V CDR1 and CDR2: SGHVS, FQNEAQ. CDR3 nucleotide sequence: TGTGCCAGCAGCTTACTGGAGACCACAGATACGCAGTATTTT. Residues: CASSLLETTDTQYF.

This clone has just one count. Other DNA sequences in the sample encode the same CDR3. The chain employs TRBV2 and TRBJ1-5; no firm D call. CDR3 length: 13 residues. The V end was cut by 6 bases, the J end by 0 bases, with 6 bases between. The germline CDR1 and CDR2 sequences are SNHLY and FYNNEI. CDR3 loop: CASRGDSNQPQHF. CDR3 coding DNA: TGTGCCAGCAGGGGAGATAGCAATCAGCCCCAGCATTTT.

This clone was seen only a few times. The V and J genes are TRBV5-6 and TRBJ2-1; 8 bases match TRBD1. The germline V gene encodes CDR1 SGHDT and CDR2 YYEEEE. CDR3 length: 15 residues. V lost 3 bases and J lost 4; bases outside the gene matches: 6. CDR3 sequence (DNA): TGTGCCAGCAGCTCGGGACAGGCGCCGTACAATGAGCAGTTCTTC. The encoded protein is CASSSGQAPYNEQFF.

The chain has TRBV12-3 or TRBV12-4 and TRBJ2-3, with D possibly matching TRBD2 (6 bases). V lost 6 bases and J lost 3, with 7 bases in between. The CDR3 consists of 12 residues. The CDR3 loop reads CASREGTDTQYF. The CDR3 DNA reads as TGTGCCAGCAGGGAGGGGACAGATACGCAGTATTTT.

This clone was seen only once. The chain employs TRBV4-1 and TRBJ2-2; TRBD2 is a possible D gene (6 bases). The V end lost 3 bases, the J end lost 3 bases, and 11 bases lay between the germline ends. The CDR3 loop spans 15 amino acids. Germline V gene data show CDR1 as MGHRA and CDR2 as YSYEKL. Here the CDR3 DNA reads TGCGCCAGCAGCCATCCCTCGGGGGACACCGGGGAGCTGTTTTTT. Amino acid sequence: CASSHPSGDTGELFF.

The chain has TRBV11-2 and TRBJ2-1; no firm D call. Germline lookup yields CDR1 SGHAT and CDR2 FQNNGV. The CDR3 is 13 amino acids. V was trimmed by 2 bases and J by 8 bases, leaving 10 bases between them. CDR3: CASSLLRSDEQFF. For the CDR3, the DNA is TGTGCCAGCAGCTTACTACGAAGTGATGAGCAGTTCTTC.

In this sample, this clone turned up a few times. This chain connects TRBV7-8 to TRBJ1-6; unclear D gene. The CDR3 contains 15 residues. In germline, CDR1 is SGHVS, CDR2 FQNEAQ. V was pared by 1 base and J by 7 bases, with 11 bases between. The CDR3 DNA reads TGTGCCAGCAGCTTAGGGGCAGTGAAGAATTCACCCCTCCACTTT. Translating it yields CASSLGAVKNSPLHF.

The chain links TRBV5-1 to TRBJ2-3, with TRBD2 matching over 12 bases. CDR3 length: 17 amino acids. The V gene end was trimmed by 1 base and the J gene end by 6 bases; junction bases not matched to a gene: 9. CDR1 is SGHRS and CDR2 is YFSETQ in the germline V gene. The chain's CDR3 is CASSLSLAGGHSDTQYF. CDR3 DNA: TGCGCCAGCAGCTTGAGCCTAGCGGGAGGGCATTCGGATACGCAGTATTTT.

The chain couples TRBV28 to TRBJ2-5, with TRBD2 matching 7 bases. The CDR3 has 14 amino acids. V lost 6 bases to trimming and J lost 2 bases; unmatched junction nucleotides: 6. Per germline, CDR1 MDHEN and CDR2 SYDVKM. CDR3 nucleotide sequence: TGTGCCAGCAGCTCCGGGGGGATGCAAGAGACCCAGTACTTC. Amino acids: CASSSGGMQETQYF.

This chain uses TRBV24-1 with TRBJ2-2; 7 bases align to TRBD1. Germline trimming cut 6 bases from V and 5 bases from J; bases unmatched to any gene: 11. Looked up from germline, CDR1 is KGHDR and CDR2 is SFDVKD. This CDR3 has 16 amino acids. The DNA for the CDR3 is TGTGCCACCAGTTCACTCCGGGACAGTAGTACCGGGGAGCTGTTTTTT. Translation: CATSSLRDSSTGELFF.

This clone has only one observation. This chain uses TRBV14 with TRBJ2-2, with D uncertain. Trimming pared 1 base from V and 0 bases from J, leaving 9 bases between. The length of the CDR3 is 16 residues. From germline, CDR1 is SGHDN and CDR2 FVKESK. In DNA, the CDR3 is TGTGCCAGCAGCCAAGGTACAGCTACGAACACCGGGGAGCTGTTTTTT. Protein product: CASSQGTATNTGELFF.

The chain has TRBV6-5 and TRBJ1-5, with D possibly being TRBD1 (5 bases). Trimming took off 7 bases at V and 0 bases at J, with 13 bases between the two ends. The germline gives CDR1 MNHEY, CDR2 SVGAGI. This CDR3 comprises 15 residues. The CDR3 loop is CASKRQRNSNQPQHF. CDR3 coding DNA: TGTGCCAGCAAAAGACAGAGAAATAGCAATCAGCCCCAGCATTTT.

CDR3 nucleotides: TGCGCCAGCAGTGATTGGTCAGCCGGGGAGCTGTTTTTT. It codes for CASSDWSAGELFF. The chain joins TRBV10-1 to TRBJ2-2, with D unresolved. Germline assignment: CDR1 WNHNN and CDR2 SYGVQD (reference sequence). The CDR3 has 13 residues. The V and J ends lost 3 bases and 6 bases respectively, with 8 bases between them.

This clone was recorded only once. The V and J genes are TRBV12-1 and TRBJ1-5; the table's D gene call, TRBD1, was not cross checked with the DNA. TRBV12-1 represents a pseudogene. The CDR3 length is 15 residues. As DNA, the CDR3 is TGTGCCAGCAGCTCGACCCAGGGGGCAAATCAGCCCCAGCATTTT. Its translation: CASSSTQGANQPQHF.

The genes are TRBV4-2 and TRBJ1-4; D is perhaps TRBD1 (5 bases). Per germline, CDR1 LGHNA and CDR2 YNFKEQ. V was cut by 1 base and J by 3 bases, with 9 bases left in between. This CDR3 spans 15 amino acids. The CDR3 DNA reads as TGTGCCAGCAGCCAAGGGGCAGGGCCTAATGAAAAACTGTTTTTT. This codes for CASSQGAGPNEKLFF.

The DNA for the CDR3 is TGTGCCAGCAGCCCCAGGGCAGGGGGCACAGATACGCAGTATTTT. The encoded protein is CASSPRAGGTDTQYF. This rearrangement joins TRBV6-5 to TRBJ2-3; D is perhaps TRBD1 (6 bases). Germline V gives CDR1 MNHEY, CDR2 SVGAGI. Trimming took off 6 bases at V and 1 base at J, with 14 bases between the two ends. This CDR3 is 15 amino acids long.

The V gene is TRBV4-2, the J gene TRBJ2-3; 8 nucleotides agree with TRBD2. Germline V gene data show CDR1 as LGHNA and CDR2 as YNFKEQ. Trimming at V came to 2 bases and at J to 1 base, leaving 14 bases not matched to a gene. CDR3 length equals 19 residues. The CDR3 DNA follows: TGTGCCAGCAGCCAATTCGTGTTTACCGTTAGCGGGGGCACAGATACGCAGTATTTT. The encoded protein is CASSQFVFTVSGGTDTQYF.

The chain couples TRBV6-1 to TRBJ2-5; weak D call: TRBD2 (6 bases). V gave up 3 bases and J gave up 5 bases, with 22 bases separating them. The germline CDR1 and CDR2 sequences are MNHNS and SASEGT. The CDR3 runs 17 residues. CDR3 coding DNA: TGTGCCAGCAGTGACCTCCAAGGAGGGCCCCTCCGTGAGACCCAGTACTTC. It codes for CASSDLQGGPLRETQYF.

In DNA, the CDR3 is TGTGCCAGCAGTTACCCTAGCGGGATTACGGATACGCAGTATTTT. This codes for CASSYPSGITDTQYF. The J gene is TRBJ2-3, the V gene TRBV6-2 or TRBV6-3; 9 bases fit TRBD2. The V and J ends lost 2 bases and 6 bases, in that order; junction bases with no gene match: 6. The CDR3 covers 15 residues. CDR1 and CDR2 (germline): MNHEY, SVGEGT.

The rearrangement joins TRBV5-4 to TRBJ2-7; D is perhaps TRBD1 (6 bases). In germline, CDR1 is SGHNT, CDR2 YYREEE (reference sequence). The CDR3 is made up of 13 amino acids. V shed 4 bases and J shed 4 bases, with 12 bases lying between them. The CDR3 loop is CASSARTEYEQYF. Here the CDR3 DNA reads TGTGCCAGCAGCGCCAGGACAGAGTACGAGCAGTACTTC.